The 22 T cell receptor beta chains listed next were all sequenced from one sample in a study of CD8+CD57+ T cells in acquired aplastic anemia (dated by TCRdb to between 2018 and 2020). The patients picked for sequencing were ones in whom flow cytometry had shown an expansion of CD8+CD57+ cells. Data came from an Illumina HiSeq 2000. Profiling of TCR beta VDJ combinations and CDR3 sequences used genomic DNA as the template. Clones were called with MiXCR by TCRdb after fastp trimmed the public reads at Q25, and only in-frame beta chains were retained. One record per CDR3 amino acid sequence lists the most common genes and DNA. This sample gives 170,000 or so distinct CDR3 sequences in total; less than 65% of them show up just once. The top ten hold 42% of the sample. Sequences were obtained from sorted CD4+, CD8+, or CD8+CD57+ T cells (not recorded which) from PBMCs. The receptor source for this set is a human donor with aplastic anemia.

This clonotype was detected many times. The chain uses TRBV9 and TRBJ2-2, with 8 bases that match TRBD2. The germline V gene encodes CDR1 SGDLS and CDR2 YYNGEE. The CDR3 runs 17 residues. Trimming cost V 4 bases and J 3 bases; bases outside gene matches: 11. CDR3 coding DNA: TGTGCCAGCAGCCACTGGGCAGCGGGGGACTACACCGGGGAGCTGTTTTTT. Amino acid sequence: CASSHWAAGDYTGELFF.

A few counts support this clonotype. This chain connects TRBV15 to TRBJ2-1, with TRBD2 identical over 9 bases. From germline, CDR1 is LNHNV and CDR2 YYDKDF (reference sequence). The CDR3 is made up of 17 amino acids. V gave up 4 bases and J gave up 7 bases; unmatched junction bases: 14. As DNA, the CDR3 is TGTGCCACCAGCACAACCCTGAGGGCTAGCGGGAAGAATGAGCAGTTCTTC. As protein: CATSTTLRASGKNEQFF.

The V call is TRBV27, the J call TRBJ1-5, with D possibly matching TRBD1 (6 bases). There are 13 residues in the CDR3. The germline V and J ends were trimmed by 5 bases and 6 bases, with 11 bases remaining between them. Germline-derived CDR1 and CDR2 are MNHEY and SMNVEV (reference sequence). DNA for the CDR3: TGTGCCAGCAGTGGGCAGGGGCCTCAGCCCCAGCATTTT. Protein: CASSGQGPQPQHF.

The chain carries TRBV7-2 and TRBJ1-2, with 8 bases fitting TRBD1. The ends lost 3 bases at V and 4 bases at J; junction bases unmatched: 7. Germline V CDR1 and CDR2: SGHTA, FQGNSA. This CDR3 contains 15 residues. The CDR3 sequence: CASSFAPGTGYGYTF. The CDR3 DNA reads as TGTGCCAGCAGCTTCGCACCGGGGACAGGCTATGGCTACACCTTC.

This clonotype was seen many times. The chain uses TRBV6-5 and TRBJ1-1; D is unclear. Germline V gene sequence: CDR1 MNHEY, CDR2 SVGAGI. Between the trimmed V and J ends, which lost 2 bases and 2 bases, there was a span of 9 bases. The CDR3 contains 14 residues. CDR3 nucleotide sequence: TGTGCCAGCAGTTACGCCGGTTATAACACTGAAGCTTTCTTT. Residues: CASSYAGYNTEAFF.

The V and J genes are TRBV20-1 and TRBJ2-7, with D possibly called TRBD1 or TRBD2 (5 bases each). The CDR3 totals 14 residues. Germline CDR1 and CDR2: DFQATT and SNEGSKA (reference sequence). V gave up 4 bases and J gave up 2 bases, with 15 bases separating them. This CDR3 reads CSATTGTRPYEQYF. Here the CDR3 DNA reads TGCAGTGCTACTACCGGGACCAGACCCTACGAGCAGTACTTC.

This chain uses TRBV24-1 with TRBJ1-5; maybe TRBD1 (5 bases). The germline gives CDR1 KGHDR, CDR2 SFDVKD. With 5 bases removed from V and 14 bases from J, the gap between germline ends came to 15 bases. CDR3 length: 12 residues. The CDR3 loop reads CATSVGGTYEHF. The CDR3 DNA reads TGTGCCACCAGTGTTGGGGGAACCTACGAGCATTTT.

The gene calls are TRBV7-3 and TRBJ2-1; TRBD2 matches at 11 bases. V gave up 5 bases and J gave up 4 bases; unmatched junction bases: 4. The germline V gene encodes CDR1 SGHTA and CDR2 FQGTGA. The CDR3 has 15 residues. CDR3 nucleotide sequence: TGTGCCAGCAGCACTCTAGCGGGGGGTTACAATGAGCAGTTCTTC. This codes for CASSTLAGGYNEQFF.

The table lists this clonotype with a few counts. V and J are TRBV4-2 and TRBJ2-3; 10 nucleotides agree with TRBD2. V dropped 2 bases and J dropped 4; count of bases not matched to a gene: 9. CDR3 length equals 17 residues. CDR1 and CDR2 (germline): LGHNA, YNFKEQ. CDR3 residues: CASSQFPAGGPPDTQYF. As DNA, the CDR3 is TGTGCCAGCAGCCAATTTCCAGCGGGGGGGCCCCCAGATACGCAGTATTTT.

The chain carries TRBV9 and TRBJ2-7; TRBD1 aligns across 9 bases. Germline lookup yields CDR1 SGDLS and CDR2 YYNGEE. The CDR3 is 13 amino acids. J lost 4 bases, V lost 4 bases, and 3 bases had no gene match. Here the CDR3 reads CASSQQGAYEQYF. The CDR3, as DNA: TGTGCCAGCAGCCAACAGGGGGCATACGAGCAGTACTTC.

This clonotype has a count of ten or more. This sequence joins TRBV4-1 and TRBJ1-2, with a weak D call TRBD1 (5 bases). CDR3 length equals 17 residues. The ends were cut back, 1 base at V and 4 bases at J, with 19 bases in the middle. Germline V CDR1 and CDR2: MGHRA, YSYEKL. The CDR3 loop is CASSQGVTDSPGYGYTF. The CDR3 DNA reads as TGCGCCAGCAGCCAAGGGGTGACAGACTCTCCTGGCTATGGCTACACCTTC.

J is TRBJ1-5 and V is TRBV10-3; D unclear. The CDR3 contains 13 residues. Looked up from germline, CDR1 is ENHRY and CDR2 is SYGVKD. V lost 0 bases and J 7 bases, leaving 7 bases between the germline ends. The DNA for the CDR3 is TGTGCCATCAGTGAGTCGGAGGAACAGCCCCAGCATTTT. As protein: CAISESEEQPQHF.

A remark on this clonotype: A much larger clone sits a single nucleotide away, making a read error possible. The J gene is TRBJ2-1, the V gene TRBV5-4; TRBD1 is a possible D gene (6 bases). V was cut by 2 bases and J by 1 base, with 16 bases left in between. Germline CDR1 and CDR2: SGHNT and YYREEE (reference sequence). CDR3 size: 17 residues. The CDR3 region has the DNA TGTGCCAGCAGCTTCCCTCTGGACAGCCCTTCCTACAATGAGCAGTTCTTC. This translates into CASSFPLDSPSYNEQFF.

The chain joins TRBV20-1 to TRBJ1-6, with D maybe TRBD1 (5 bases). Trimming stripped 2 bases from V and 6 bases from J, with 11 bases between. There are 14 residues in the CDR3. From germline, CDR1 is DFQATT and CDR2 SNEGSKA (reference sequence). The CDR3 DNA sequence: TGCAGTGCTAGACAAGGGACGGTTAATTCACCCCTCCACTTT. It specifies CSARQGTVNSPLHF.

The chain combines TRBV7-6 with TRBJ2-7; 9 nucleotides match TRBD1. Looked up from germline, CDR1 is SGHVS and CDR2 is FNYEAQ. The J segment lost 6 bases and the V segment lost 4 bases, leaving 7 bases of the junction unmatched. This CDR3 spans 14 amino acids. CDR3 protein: CASSSGQGGFEQYF. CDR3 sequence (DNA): TGTGCCAGCAGCTCGGGACAGGGCGGATTCGAGCAGTACTTC.

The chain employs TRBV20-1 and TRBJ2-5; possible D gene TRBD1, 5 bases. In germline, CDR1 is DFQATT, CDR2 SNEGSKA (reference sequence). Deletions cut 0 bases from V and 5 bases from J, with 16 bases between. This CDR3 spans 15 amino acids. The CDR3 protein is CSARDRSRGWETQYF. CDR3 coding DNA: TGCAGTGCTAGAGATCGGAGTAGGGGATGGGAGACCCAGTACTTC.

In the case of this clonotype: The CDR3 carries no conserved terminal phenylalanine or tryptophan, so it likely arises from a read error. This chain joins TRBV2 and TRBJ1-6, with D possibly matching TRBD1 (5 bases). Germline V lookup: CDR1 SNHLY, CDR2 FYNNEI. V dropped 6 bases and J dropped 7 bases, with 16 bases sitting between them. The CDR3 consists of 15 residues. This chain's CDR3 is CASREEQGDNSPLHS. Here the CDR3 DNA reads TGTGCCAGCAGGGAGGAGCAGGGCGACAATTCACCCCTCCACTCT.

The DNA for the CDR3 is TGTGCCACCAGCAGAAATACGGGACAAGCGGGGGAGCAGTACTTC. This translates into CATSRNTGQAGEQYF. The chain couples TRBV15 to TRBJ2-7, with D perhaps matching TRBD2 (7 bases). V was shortened by 2 bases and J by 7 bases, with 18 bases between the two germline ends. The CDR3 is made up of 15 amino acids. Germline CDR1 reads LNHNV; CDR2 reads YYDKDF (reference sequence).

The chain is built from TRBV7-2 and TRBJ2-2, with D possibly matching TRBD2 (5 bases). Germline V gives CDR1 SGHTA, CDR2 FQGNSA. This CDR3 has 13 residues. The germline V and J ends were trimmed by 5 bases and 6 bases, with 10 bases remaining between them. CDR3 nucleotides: TGTGCCAGCAGCCGGGATGCGCCCGGGGAGCTGTTTTTT. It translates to CASSRDAPGELFF.

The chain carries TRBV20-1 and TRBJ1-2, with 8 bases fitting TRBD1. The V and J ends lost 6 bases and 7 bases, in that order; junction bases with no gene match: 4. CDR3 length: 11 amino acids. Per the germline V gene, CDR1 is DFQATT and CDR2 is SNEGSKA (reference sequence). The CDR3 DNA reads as TGCAGTGCACCCGGGACAGGTGGCTACACCTTC. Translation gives CSAPGTGGYTF.

CDR3 in amino acids: CASSQDLDRYGYTF. The CDR3 DNA reads TGCGCCAGCAGCCAAGATCTGGACAGATATGGCTACACCTTC. The chain uses TRBV4-1 and TRBJ1-2; possibly TRBD1 for D (6 bases). Germline CDR1 is MGHRA and CDR2 is YSYEKL. This CDR3 is 14 amino acids long. Trimming took 0 bases from V and 5 from J, leaving 10 bases between them.

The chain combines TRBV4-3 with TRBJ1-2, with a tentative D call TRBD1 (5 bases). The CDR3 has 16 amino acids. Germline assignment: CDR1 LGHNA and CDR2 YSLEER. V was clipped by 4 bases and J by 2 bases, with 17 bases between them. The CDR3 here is CASSPDSGGTNYGYTF. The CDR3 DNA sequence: TGCGCCAGCAGCCCGGACTCCGGGGGGACCAACTATGGCTACACCTTC.